This T cell receptor (beta chain) emerged from a study of blood T cell repertoires in COVID-19. Some clones are missing from TCRdb's copy, which holds only in-frame ones; the method was immunoSEQ multiplex PCR. Here the sample spans approximately 200,000 clones, roughly 80% being singletons. After removal of 5 bases from V and 2 bases from J, the junction contained 6 bases not matched to a gene. CDR1 and CDR2 (germline): LGHNA, YNFKEQ. CDR3 length: 15 residues. The source of this sequence is a woman aged 60-70 years who had recovered from COVID-19. The genes are TRBV4-2 and TRBJ2-3; 8 positions agree with TRBD1. Sequencing input: peripheral blood. The CDR3 loop reads CASSKAGGNTDTQYF. For the CDR3, the DNA is TGTGCCAGCAGCAAAGCAGGGGGCAACACAGATACGCAGTATTTT.